This TCR beta chain derives from a study of T cells in localized non-small cell lung cancer. Study results and limitations: Maximal T cell clonality occurred in uninvolved adjacent lung, with tumor ranking below it.

Of note for this clone: Its target is not known.

Assay: immunoSEQ multiplex PCR; the TCRdb copy retains only in-frame clones and omits some. Of tens of thousands of clones detected, roughly 93% appear once; the ten largest clones hold roughly 7.9%. Trimming left V 6 bases short and J 5 bases short, with 18 bases between. The CDR3 is 14 amino acids. The germline V gene has CDR1 GTSNPN and CDR2 SVGIG (reference sequence). V gene TRBV30 combines with J gene TRBJ2-3; D is uncertain. The receptor was derived from a female donor over 55 with stage I lung adenocarcinoma. The source was peripheral blood, collected before any cancer treatment. DNA for the CDR3: TGTGCCTGCAGCAGCTCAACCTTGGGAGATACGCAGTATTTT. Its translation is CACSSSTLGDTQYF. Drawing the rest from reference TRBV30 and TRBJ2-3, the complete variable domain is SQTIHQWPATLVQPVGSPLSLECTVEGTSNPNLYWYRQAAGRGLQLLFYSVGIGQISSEVPQNLSASRPQDRQFILSSKKLLLSDSGFYLCACSSSTLGDTQYFGPGTRLTVL.